Below, 13 T cell receptor beta chains from the same sample are listed, as sequenced in a study of identical twins. TCRdb independently ran MiXCR on the 5' RACE reads; one entry per CDR3 protein. The table lists a few hundred thousand distinct CDR3 sequences, about 8.3% of them singletons, with more than 2% in the top ten. The sample was also reused in another study, on yellow fever vaccine responses in identical twins.

The specimen sequenced was memory (CD45RO+) T cells sorted from blood. These receptors were taken from a woman younger than 35 in good health.

In regard to this clonotype: This clone may be a read error of a much larger clone one base away. The V gene is TRBV6-4, the J gene TRBJ2-5; 10 positions agree with TRBD2. CDR1 is MRHNA and CDR2 is SNTAGT in the germline V gene. The CDR3 covers 15 residues. The CDR3 DNA reads as TGTACCAGCAGTGAACTAGCGGGGTCACAAGAGACCCAGTACTTC. Translating gives CTSSELAGSQETQYF.

V is TRBV29-1 and J is TRBJ2-7, with 10 nucleotides matching TRBD2. Germline V gene sequence: CDR1 SQVTM, CDR2 ANQGSEA. V gave up 4 bases and J gave up 2 bases; unmatched junction bases: 2. This CDR3 is 13 amino acids long. The CDR3 DNA sequence: TGCAGCGTTGTACTAGCGGGACCCTACGAGCAGTACTTC. Amino acid sequence: CSVVLAGPYEQYF.

CDR3 coding DNA: TGTGCCAGCAGTGCCTCTAGCGGGCCTTTTAGTGAGCAGTTCTTC. As protein: CASSASSGPFSEQFF. The V and J genes are TRBV2 and TRBJ2-1; TRBD2 matches 8 bases. CDR1 and CDR2 from the germline V gene are SNHLY and FYNNEI. The CDR3 totals 15 residues. The V segment lost 4 bases and the J segment 9 bases; nucleotides outside the gene matches: 11.

This clonotype has only a few counts. This rearrangement joins TRBV5-1 to TRBJ1-1, with D uncertain. The germline CDR1 and CDR2 sequences are SGHRS and YFSETQ. Trimming pared 2 bases from V and 1 base from J, leaving 9 bases between. CDR3 size: 14 residues. Written as DNA, the CDR3 is TGCGCCAGCAGCTTTAAGGGAGAGAACACTGAAGCTTTCTTT. Amino acid sequence: CASSFKGENTEAFF.

Only a few counts were recorded for this clonotype. This rearrangement joins TRBV28 to TRBJ2-7; D could derive from TRBD1 or TRBD2 (5 bases each). CDR1 and CDR2 (germline): MDHEN, SYDVKM. The CDR3 is made up of 14 amino acids. V lost 6 bases and J 0 bases, leaving 12 bases between the germline ends. CDR3: CASSRGRTSYEQYF. The CDR3 DNA follows: TGTGCCAGCAGCCGGGGACGGACCTCCTACGAGCAGTACTTC. Supplemented by reference TRBV28 and TRBJ2-7, the full variable domain reads DVKVTQSSRYLVKRTGEKVFLECVQDMDHENMFWYRQDPGLGLRLIYFSYDVKMKEKGDIPEGYSVSREKKERFSLILESASTNQTSMYLCASSRGRTSYEQYFGPGTRLTVT.

With respect to this clonotype: A junction boundary mismatches the germline segment, possibly from a read error. The chain is built from TRBV20-1 and TRBJ2-2, with D unresolved. The CDR3 loop spans 15 amino acids. CDR1 and CDR2 (germline): DFQATT, SNEGSKA (reference sequence). The CDR3 region is CCARGRIANTGELFF. Here the CDR3 DNA reads TGCTGTGCTAGAGGACGGATCGCGAACACCGGGGAGCTGTTTTTT.

V usage is TRBV7-6 and J usage is TRBJ2-2; the D is unclear. Trimming cost V 1 base and J 5 bases, with 26 bases left between them. The CDR3 is 20 amino acids. Germline assignment: CDR1 SGHVS and CDR2 FNYEAQ. CDR3 sequence: CASSLGVVSLASDRTGELFF. CDR3 coding DNA: TGTGCCAGCAGCTTAGGTGTTGTCTCGTTGGCGTCAGATCGGACCGGGGAGCTGTTTTTT.

Ten or more counts support this clonotype. This sequence joins TRBV10-3 and TRBJ1-5; perhaps TRBD1 as D (6 bases). Trimming removed 0 bases from V and 2 bases from J, with 8 bases in between. This CDR3 comprises 15 residues. CDR1 is ENHRY and CDR2 is SYGVKD in the germline V gene. CDR3 DNA sequence: TGTGCCATCAGTGAGTCCCGACAGGGCAATCAGCCCCAGCATTTT. This codes for CAISESRQGNQPQHF.

This clonotype was seen a few times. This chain connects TRBV7-3 to TRBJ1-1, with a possible D match to TRBD1 (5 bases). This CDR3 has 13 residues. Germline V lookup: CDR1 SGHTA, CDR2 FQGTGA. V was clipped by 2 bases and J by 7 bases, with 11 bases between them. The chain's CDR3 is CASSLPGGVEAFF. In DNA, the CDR3 is TGTGCCAGCAGCTTACCGGGGGGAGTTGAAGCTTTCTTT.

Many counts were recorded for this clonotype. The chain recombines TRBV7-9 with TRBJ1-2; D is unresolved. The V gene's germline CDR1 is SEHNR and CDR2 FQNEAQ (reference sequence). V was cut by 4 bases and J by 4 bases, with 10 bases left in between. This CDR3 has 13 amino acids. CDR3 sequence (DNA): TGTGCCAGCAGCTCTACTGTCGTCTATGGCTACACCTTC. It specifies CASSSTVVYGYTF.

A few counts support this clonotype. The chain links TRBV20-1 to TRBJ2-5; 10 bases are a match to TRBD2. This CDR3 is 15 amino acids long. The germline V gene has CDR1 DFQATT and CDR2 SNEGSKA (reference sequence). After removal of 1 base from V and 5 bases from J, the junction contained 7 bases not matched to a gene. CDR3 coding DNA: TGCAGTGCTAGAGCCCTAGCGGGGGTGGGGGAGACCCAGTACTTC. Translation: CSARALAGVGETQYF.

At least ten counts were recorded for this clonotype. The gene calls are TRBV7-8 and TRBJ1-4; maybe TRBD1 (5 bases). The CDR3 runs to 18 residues. With 4 bases removed from V and 6 bases from J, the gap between germline ends came to 24 bases. Germline V gene lookup returns CDR1 SGHVS and CDR2 FQNEAQ. The CDR3 DNA reads TGTGCCAGCAGCTCCCGGGACCCACTATTGGGGGGACATGAAAAACTGTTTTTT. As protein: CASSSRDPLLGGHEKLFF.

This clonotype was picked up many times. This chain links TRBV6-4 with TRBJ1-5, with D uncertain. Trimming pared 6 bases from V and 2 bases from J, leaving 8 bases between. This CDR3 is 13 amino acids long. Germline CDR1 and CDR2: MRHNA and SNTAGT. The CDR3 protein is CASSPDGNQPQHF. For the CDR3, the DNA is TGTGCCAGCAGCCCGGACGGCAATCAGCCCCAGCATTTT.